This T cell receptor (beta chain) came from a study of blood T cell repertoires in COVID-19. The wider study: COVID-19 samples from acute and convalescent phases originated in the United States, Italy and Spain. Nucleic acid was either cDNA or gDNA, and it came from T cells, B-cell-depleted T cells, or PBMCs.

This CDR3 has 16 amino acids. Germline values: CDR1 MNHEY, CDR2 SMNVEV (reference sequence). V gave up 0 bases and J gave up 5 bases, with 17 bases separating them. In the authors' methods: Estimation of nucleated cell counts relied on the amplification of reference gene primers. The table came from immunoSEQ multiplex PCR; TCRdb's copy has only in-frame clones and leaves some out. The V and J calls and clone size come from that table; D and trimming were worked out from the DNA. The sample records under 200,000 clones, roughly 83% being singletons. This clone was counted a single time. This receptor was obtained from a human donor in a cohort sampled during active COVID-19. The specimen sequenced was peripheral blood. This chain connects TRBV27 to TRBJ2-7, with D possibly TRBD1 on 7 matching bases. The CDR3 DNA is TGTGCCAGCAGTTTATCGGGCAGCAGGGGGGAAGACGAGCAGTACTTC. Its translation: CASSLSGSRGEDEQYF.